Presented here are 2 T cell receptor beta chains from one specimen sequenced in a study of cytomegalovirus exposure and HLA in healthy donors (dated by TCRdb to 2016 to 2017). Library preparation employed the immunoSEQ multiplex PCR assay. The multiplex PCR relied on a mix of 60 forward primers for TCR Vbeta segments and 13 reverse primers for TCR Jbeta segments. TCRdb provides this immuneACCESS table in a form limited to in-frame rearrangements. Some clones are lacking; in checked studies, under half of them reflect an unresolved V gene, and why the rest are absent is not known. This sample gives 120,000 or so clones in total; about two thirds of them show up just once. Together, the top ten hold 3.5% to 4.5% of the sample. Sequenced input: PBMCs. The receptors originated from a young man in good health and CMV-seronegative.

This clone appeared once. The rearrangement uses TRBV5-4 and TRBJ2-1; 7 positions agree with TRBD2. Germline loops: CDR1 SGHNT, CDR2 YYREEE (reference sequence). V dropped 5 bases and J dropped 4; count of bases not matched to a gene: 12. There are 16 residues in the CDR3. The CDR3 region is CASSTGGSPIYNEQFF. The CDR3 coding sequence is TGTGCCAGCAGTACTGGCGGGAGTCCCATTTACAATGAGCAGTTCTTC.

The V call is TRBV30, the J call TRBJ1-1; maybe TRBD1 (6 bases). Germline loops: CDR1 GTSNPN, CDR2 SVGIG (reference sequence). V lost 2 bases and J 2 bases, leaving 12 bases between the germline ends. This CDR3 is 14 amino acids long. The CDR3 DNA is TGTGCCTGGAGTTATGGGACACCCAACACTGAAGCTTTCTTT. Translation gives CAWSYGTPNTEAFF.